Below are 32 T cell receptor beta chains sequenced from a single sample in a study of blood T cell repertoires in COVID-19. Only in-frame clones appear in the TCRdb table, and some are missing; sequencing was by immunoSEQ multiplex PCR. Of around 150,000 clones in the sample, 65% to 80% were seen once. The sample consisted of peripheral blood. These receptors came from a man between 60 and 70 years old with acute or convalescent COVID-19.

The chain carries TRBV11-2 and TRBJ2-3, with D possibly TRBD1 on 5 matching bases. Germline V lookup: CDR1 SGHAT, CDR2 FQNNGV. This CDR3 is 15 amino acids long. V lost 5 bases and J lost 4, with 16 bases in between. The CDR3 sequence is CASSIVGQSADTQYF. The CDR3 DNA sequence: TGTGCCAGCAGCATAGTGGGGCAATCGGCAGATACGCAGTATTTT.

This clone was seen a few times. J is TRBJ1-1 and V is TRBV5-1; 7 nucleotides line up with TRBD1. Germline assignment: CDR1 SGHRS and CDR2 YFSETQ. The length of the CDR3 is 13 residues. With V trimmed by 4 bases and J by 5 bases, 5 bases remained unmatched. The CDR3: CASSPGGRTEAFF. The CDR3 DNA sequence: TGCGCCAGCAGCCCAGGGGGGAGGACTGAAGCTTTCTTT.

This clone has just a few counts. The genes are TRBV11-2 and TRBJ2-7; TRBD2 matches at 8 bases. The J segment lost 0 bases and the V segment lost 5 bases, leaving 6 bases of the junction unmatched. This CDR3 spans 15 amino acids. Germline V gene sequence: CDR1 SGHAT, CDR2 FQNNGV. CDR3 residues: CASSKTSASSYEQYF. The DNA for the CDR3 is TGTGCCAGCAGCAAGACTAGCGCCAGCTCCTACGAGCAGTACTTC.

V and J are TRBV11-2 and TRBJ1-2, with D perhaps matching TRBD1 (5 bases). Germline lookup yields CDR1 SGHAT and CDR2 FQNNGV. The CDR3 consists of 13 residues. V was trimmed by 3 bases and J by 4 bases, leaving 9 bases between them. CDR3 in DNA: TGTGCCAGCAGCTTCGACAGTCTCTATGGCTACACCTTC. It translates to CASSFDSLYGYTF.

CDR3 in DNA: TGTGCCACCAGTGATCCCGGGACAGGGGACAATCAGCCCCAGCATTTT. Translating gives CATSDPGTGDNQPQHF. The chain uses TRBV24-1 and TRBJ1-5, with 10 bases that match TRBD1. V was clipped by 3 bases and J by 3 bases; unmatched bases: 4. The germline V gene has CDR1 KGHDR and CDR2 SFDVKD. The CDR3 has 16 residues.

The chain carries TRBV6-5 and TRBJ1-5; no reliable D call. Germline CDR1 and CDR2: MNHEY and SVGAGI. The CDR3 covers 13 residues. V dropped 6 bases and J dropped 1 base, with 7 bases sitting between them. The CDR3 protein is CASRLMSNQPQHF. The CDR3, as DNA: TGTGCCAGCAGGCTAATGAGCAATCAGCCCCAGCATTTT.

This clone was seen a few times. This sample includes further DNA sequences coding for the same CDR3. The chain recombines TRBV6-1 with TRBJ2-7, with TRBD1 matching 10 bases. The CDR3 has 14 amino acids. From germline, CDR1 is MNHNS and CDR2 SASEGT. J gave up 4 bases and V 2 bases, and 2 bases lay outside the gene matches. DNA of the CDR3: TGTGCCAGCAGTGAATTGGGACAGGGGTACGAGCAGTACTTC. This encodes CASSELGQGYEQYF.

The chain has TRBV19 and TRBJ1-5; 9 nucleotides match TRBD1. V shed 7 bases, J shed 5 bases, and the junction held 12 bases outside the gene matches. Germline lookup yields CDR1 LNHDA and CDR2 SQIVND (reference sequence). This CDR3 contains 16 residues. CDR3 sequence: CASTEDRGIIYQPQHF. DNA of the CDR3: TGTGCCAGTACTGAAGACAGGGGGATTATTTATCAGCCCCAGCATTTT.

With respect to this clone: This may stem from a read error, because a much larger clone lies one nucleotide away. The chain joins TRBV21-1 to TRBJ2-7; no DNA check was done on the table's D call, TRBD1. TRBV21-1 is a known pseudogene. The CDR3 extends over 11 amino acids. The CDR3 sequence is CASSSHYEQYF. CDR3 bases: TGTGCCAGCAGCTCCCACTACGAGCAGTACTTC.

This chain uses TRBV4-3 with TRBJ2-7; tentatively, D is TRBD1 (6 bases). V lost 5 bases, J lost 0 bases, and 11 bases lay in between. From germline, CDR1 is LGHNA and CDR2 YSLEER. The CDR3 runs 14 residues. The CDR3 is CASSLDSLSYEQYF. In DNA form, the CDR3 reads TGCGCCAGCAGCTTGGACAGTCTCTCCTACGAGCAGTACTTC.

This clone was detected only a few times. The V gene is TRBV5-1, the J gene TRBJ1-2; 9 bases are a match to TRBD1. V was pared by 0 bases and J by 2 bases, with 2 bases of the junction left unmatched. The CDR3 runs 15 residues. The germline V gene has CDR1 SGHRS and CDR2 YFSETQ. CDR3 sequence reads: CASSLGDRENYGYTF. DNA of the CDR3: TGCGCCAGCAGCTTGGGGGACAGGGAGAACTATGGCTACACCTTC. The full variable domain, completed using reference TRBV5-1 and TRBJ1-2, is KAGVTQTPRYLIKTRGQQVTLSCSPISGHRSVSWYQQTPGQGLQFLFEYFSETQRNKGNFPGRFSGRQFSNSRSEMNVSTLELGDSALYLCASSLGDRENYGYTFGSGTRLTVV.

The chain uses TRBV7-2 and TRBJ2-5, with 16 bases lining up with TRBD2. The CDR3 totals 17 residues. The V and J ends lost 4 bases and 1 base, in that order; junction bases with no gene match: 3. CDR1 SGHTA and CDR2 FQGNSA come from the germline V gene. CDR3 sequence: CASSWGLAGGPQETQYF. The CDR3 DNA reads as TGTGCCAGCAGCTGGGGACTAGCGGGGGGGCCCCAAGAGACCCAGTACTTC.

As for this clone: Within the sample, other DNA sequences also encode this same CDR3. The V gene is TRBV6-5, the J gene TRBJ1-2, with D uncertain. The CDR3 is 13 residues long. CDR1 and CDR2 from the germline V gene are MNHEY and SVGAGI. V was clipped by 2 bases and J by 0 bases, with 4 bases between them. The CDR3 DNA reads TGTGCCAGCAGTTACGACTCTAACTATGGCTACACCTTC. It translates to CASSYDSNYGYTF.

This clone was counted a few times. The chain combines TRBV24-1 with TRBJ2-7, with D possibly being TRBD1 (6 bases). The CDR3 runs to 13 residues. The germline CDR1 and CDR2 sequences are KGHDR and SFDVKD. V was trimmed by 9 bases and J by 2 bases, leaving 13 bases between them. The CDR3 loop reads CATGKRDTYEQYF. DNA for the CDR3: TGTGCCACCGGCAAAAGGGACACCTACGAGCAGTACTTC.

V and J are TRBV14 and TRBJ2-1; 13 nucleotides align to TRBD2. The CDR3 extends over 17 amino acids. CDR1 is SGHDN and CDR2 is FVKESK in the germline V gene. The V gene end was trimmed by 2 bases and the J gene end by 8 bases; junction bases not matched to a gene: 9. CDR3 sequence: CASSQQITSGGGDEQFF. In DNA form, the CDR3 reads TGTGCCAGCAGCCAACAGATTACTAGCGGGGGGGGCGATGAGCAGTTCTTC.

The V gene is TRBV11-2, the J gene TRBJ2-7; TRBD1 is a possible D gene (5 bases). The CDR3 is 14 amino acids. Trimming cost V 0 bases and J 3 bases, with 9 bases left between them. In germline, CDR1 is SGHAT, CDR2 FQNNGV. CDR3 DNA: TGTGCCAGCAGCTTAGATGCAGGGAACTACGAGCAGTACTTC. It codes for CASSLDAGNYEQYF. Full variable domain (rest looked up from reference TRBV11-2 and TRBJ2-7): EAGVAQSPRYKIIEKRQSVAFWCNPISGHATLYWYQQILGQGPKLLIQFQNNGVVDDSQLPKDRFSAERLKGVDSTLKIQPAKLEDSAVYLCASSLDAGNYEQYFGPGTRLTVT.

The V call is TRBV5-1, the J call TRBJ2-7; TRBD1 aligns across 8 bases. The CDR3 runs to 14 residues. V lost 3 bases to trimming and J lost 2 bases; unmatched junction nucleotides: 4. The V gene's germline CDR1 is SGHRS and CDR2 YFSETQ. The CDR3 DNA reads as TGCGCCAGCAGCTGGGGGACAGGCACCTACGAGCAGTACTTC. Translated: CASSWGTGTYEQYF.

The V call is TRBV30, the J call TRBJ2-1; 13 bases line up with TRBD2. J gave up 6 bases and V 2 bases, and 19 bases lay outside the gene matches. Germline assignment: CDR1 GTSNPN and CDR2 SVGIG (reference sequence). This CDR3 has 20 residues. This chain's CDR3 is CAWSPRGLAGSVFGSNEQFF. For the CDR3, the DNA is TGTGCCTGGAGTCCCCGGGGACTAGCGGGGAGTGTTTTTGGAAGCAATGAGCAGTTCTTC.

The CDR3 protein is CSVGQGASGYTF. The CDR3 DNA is TGCAGCGTAGGACAGGGGGCGTCTGGCTACACCTTC. This chain links TRBV29-1 with TRBJ1-2; 11 bases line up with TRBD1. This CDR3 has 12 residues. CDR1 and CDR2 from the germline V gene are SQVTM and ANQGSEA. J was trimmed by 7 bases and V by 6 bases; bases with no gene match: 4.

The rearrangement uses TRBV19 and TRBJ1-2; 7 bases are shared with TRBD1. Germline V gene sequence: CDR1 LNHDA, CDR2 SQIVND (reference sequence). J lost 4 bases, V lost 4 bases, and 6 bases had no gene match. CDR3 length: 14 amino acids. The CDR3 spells CASSTQGKGYGYTF. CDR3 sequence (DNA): TGTGCCAGTAGTACACAGGGGAAGGGCTATGGCTACACCTTC.

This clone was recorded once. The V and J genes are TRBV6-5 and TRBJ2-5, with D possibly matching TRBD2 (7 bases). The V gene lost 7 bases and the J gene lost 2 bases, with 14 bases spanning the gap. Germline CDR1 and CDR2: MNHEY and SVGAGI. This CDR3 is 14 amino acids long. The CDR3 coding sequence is TGTGCCAGCATCCTCGGGGGGCCGCAAGAGACCCAGTACTTC. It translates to CASILGGPQETQYF.

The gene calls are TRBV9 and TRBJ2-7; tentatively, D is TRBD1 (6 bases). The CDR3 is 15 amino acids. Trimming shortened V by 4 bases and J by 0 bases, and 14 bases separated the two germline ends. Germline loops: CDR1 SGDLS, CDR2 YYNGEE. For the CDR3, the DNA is TGTGCCAGCAGCCCGCCACAGGGCCGCTCCTACGAGCAGTACTTC. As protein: CASSPPQGRSYEQYF.

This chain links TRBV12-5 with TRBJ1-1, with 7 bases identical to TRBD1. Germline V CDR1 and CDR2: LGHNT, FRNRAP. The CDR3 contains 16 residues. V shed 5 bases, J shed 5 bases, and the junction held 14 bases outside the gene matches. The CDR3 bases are TGTGCTAGTGGTCCCGAGGGGGCTGTCAAGTGGACTGAAGCTTTCTTT. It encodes CASGPEGAVKWTEAFF.

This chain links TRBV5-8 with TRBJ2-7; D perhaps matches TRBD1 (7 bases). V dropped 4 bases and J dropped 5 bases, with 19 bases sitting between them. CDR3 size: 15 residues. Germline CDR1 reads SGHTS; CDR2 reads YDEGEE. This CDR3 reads CASSLSGTAGHEQYF. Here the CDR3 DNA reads TGTGCCAGCAGCCTCTCTGGGACAGCGGGCCACGAGCAGTACTTC.

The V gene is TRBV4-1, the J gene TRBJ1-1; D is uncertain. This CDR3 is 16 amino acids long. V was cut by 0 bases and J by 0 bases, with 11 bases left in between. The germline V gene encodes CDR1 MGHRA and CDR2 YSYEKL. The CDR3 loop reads CASSQEDSRMNTEAFF. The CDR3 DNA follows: TGCGCCAGCAGCCAAGAGGATAGCAGAATGAACACTGAAGCTTTCTTT.

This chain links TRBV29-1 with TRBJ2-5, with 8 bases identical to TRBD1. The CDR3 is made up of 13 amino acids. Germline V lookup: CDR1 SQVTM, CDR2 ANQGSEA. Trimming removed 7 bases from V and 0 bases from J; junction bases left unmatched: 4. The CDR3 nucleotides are TGCAGCGCGACAGGGGAGTACCAAGAGACCCAGTACTTC. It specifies CSATGEYQETQYF.

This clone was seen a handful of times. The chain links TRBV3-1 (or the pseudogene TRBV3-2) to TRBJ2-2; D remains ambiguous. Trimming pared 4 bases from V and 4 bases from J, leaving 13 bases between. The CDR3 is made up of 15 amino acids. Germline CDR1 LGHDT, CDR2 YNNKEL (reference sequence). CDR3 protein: CASSPTPRSTGELFF. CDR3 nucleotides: TGTGCCAGCAGCCCTACCCCTAGGAGCACCGGGGAGCTGTTTTTT.

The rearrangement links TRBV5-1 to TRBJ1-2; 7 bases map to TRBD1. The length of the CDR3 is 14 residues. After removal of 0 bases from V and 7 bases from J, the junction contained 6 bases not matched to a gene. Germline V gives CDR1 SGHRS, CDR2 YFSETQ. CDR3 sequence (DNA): TGCGCCAGCAGCTTGGGTTCTCAGGGGGTTGGCTACACCTTC. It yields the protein CASSLGSQGVGYTF.

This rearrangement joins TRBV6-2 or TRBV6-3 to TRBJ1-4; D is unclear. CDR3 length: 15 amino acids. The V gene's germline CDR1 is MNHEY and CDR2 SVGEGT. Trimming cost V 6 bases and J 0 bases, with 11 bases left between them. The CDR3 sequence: CASSLSGSTNEKLFF. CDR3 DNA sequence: TGTGCCAGCAGCCTTTCGGGGTCAACTAATGAAAAACTGTTTTTT.

CDR3 nucleotides: TGTGCCAGCAGCCTGAGCTCCTACGAGCAGTACTTC. Residues: CASSLSSYEQYF. The chain links TRBV7-2 to TRBJ2-7; D uncertain. Germline assignment: CDR1 SGHTA and CDR2 FQGNSA. This CDR3 comprises 12 residues. Trimming stripped 5 bases from V and 0 bases from J, with 5 bases between.

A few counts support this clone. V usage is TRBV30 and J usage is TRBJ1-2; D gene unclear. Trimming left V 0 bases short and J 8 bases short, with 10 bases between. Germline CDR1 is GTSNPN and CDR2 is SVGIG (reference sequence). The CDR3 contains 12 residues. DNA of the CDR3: TGTGCCTGGAGTGTATCCGACTGGGGCTACACCTTC. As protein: CAWSVSDWGYTF.

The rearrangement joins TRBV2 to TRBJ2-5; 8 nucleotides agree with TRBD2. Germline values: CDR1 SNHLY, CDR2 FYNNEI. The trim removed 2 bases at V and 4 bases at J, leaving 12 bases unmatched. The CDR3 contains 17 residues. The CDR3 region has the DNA TGTGCCAGCAGTGAAAAAAGGGCAGGCGCGGGGGGAGAGACCCAGTACTTC. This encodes CASSEKRAGAGGETQYF.